This T cell receptor (beta chain) was captured by sequencing in a study of cytomegalovirus exposure and HLA in healthy donors. Regarding the study as a whole: In a later analysis, specific HLA alleles were associated with some 16,000 TCR beta sequences at a 0.05 false discovery rate.

With regard to this clone: Its target is unknown.

At the time of sampling, donors were nominally healthy, though unrecorded immune exposures were likely. The primer mix had 60 Vbeta and 13 Jbeta primers. Sequencing was performed with immunoSEQ multiplex PCR; in TCRdb, only in-frame clones are kept and a portion is missing. Altogether approximately 110,000 clones are present, around 70% being singletons, with the ten largest covering 6.5% to 9%. CDR1 and CDR2 from the germline V gene are SGHKS and YYEKEE (reference sequence). The CDR3 length is 19 residues. The V gene end was trimmed by 2 bases and the J gene end by 0 bases; junction bases not matched to a gene: 13.

Sequenced material: PBMCs. The rearrangement uses TRBV5-5 and TRBJ2-1; 8 bases are shared with TRBD2. This sequence originates from a woman aged 40-49 years in good health and CMV-seropositive. CDR3 DNA sequence: TGTGCCAGCAGCTTATTGCCTAGCGGGCTTAGTAGCTCCTACAATGAGCAGTTCTTC. The encoded protein is CASSLLPSGLSSSYNEQFF.